The 21 T cell receptor beta chains given below trace back to one sample, sequenced in a study of T cell repertoires in cytomegalovirus infection. TCRdb processed the reads anew with MiXCR; each CDR3 protein has one entry. In the table there are roughly 500,000 distinct CDR3 sequences, 16% of which are singletons. Sequencing was carried out using CD8+ T cells from PBMCs. The receptor source for this set is a human donor in good health (CMV status not recorded). Some clones in this sample may be carry-over from other donors' samples.

This clonotype was seen many times. V gene TRBV7-3 combines with J gene TRBJ1-4; tentatively, D is TRBD1 (5 bases). Trimming left V 4 bases short and J 8 bases short, with 17 bases between. This CDR3 is 15 amino acids long. CDR1 is SGHTA, CDR2 FQGTGA, per germline. This CDR3 is CASSYREAGSEKLFF. CDR3 bases: TGTGCCAGCAGCTACCGAGAGGCAGGGTCGGAAAAACTGTTTTTT. Looking up the rest from reference TRBV7-3 and TRBJ1-4 gives the full variable domain: GAGVSQTPSNKVTEKGKYVELRCDPISGHTALYWYRQSLGQGPEFLIYFQGTGAADDSGLPNDRFFAVRPEGSVSTLKIQRTERGDSAVYLCASSYREAGSEKLFFGSGTQLSVL.

Many counts were recorded for this clonotype. The V and J genes are TRBV7-9 and TRBJ2-2; D remains unclear. Germline V gives CDR1 SEHNR, CDR2 FQNEAQ (reference sequence). V dropped 1 base and J dropped 8 bases, with 8 bases sitting between them. The CDR3 runs to 13 residues. For the CDR3, the DNA is TGTGCCAGCAGCTTAGGAAGGCCTGGGGAGCTGTTTTTT. This encodes CASSLGRPGELFF.

This chain's CDR3 is CAISTGVAGNTIYF. The CDR3 DNA follows: TGTGCCATCAGCACAGGGGTGGCTGGAAACACCATATATTTT. This sequence joins TRBV10-3 and TRBJ1-3, with 7 bases aligning to TRBD1. V gave up 6 bases and J gave up 2 bases; unmatched junction bases: 4. This CDR3 region has 14 residues. Germline V gives CDR1 ENHRY, CDR2 SYGVKD.

J is TRBJ2-5 and V is TRBV20-1, with TRBD2 identical over 7 bases. The germline V gene has CDR1 DFQATT and CDR2 SNEGSKA (reference sequence). CDR3 length equals 15 residues. J was trimmed by 4 bases and V by 0 bases; bases with no gene match: 8. The CDR3 is CSARDALRELETQYF. The CDR3 nucleotides read TGCAGTGCTAGAGATGCCCTGCGGGAGCTAGAGACCCAGTACTTC.

This clonotype was seen ten or more times. Here the CDR3 reads CASSYGQGAYEQYF. CDR3 bases: TGTGCCAGCAGCTATGGACAGGGTGCCTACGAGCAGTACTTC. The chain links TRBV11-2 to TRBJ2-7, with 8 bases aligning to TRBD1. V trimming: 4 bases; J trimming: 2 bases; junction bases outside the gene matches: 4. Germline lookup yields CDR1 SGHAT and CDR2 FQNNGV. The CDR3 has 14 residues.

This clonotype was observed many times. The chain uses TRBV7-8 and TRBJ2-1, with 13 nucleotides matching TRBD2. Trimming removed 6 bases from V and 14 bases from J; junction bases left unmatched: 16. Germline V gene sequence: CDR1 SGHVS, CDR2 FQNEAQ. The CDR3 runs 16 residues. The CDR3 region is CASSRTGLAGENYKFF. For the CDR3, the DNA is TGTGCCAGCAGTCGGACAGGACTAGCGGGAGAGAATTATAAGTTCTTC.

The V call is TRBV28, the J call TRBJ2-1; possible D gene TRBD1, 5 bases. The germline gives CDR1 MDHEN, CDR2 SYDVKM. Trimming shortened V by 4 bases and J by 7 bases, and 23 bases separated the two germline ends. The CDR3 runs to 17 residues. CDR3 loop: CASSSLNIAGFFNEQFF. CDR3 bases: TGTGCCAGCAGTTCCCTTAATATTGCAGGGTTCTTTAATGAGCAGTTCTTC.

This clonotype was picked up many times. In DNA form, the CDR3 reads TGTGCCAGCTGCGAATCTTGGGGAAATGAGCAGTTCTTC. Protein product: CASCESWGNEQFF. The chain carries TRBV28 and TRBJ2-1; no reliable D call. Germline V gene data show CDR1 as MDHEN and CDR2 as SYDVKM. The CDR3 is 13 residues long. V was clipped by 8 bases and J by 7 bases, with 15 bases between them.

This clonotype was seen more than once but under ten times. The CDR3 sequence is CASSPYSGELFF. As DNA, the CDR3 is TGTGCCAGCAGCCCCTACTCCGGGGAGCTGTTTTTT. The V and J genes are TRBV7-3 and TRBJ2-2, with D hard to call. This CDR3 has 12 residues. Trimming took 5 bases from V and 6 from J, leaving 7 bases between them. Germline lookup yields CDR1 SGHTA and CDR2 FQGTGA.

This sequence joins TRBV20-1 and TRBJ1-4; possibly TRBD1 for D (6 bases). Germline CDR1 and CDR2: DFQATT and SNEGSKA (reference sequence). The V end lost 6 bases, the J end lost 2 bases, and 16 bases lay between the germline ends. CDR3 length: 15 residues. This CDR3 is CSAPQGPATNEKLFF. The CDR3 DNA follows: TGCAGTGCCCCGCAGGGGCCGGCGACTAATGAAAAACTGTTTTTT.

Only a few counts were recorded for this clonotype. This sequence joins TRBV6-6 and TRBJ2-1; weak D call: TRBD1 (7 bases). Germline values: CDR1 MNHNY, CDR2 SVGAGI (reference sequence). Trimming left V 0 bases short and J 6 bases short, with 9 bases between. The CDR3 extends over 14 amino acids. CDR3 DNA: TGTGCCAGCAGTTACTCGCAGGGGGGCAATGAGCAGTTCTTC. This sequence encodes CASSYSQGGNEQFF.

This clonotype has a count of ten or more. The rearrangement links TRBV12-3 or TRBV12-4 to TRBJ1-2, with a weak D call TRBD1 (5 bases). This CDR3 contains 12 residues. Trimming removed 6 bases from V and 9 bases from J, with 14 bases in between. In nucleotides, the CDR3 is TGTGCCAGCAGCCCCGGGGCCTGGAGCTACACCTTC. It yields the protein CASSPGAWSYTF.

The CDR3 spells CSVENGYNEQFF. The CDR3 region has the DNA TGCAGCGTTGAGAACGGATACAATGAGCAGTTCTTC. The gene calls are TRBV29-1 and TRBJ2-1, with unresolved D. V gave up 3 bases and J gave up 4 bases, with 7 bases separating them. This CDR3 contains 12 residues. Germline loops: CDR1 SQVTM, CDR2 ANQGSEA.

In its sample, this clonotype was seen many times. This chain joins TRBV9 and TRBJ1-1; no firm D call. The ends were cut back, 4 bases at V and 2 bases at J, with 15 bases in the middle. The CDR3 totals 15 residues. Per germline, CDR1 SGDLS and CDR2 YYNGEE. The CDR3 region has the DNA TGTGCCAGCAGCAGCAGTGGGCGGGTCAACACTGAAGCTTTCTTT. It specifies CASSSSGRVNTEAFF. The full variable domain, with the rest looked up from reference TRBV9 and TRBJ1-1, is DSGVTQTPKHLITATGQRVTLRCSPRSGDLSVYWYQQSLDQGLQFLIQYYNGEERAKGNILERFSAQQFPDLHSELNLSSLELGDSALYFCASSSSGRVNTEAFFGQGTRLTVV.

This clonotype was detected ten times or more. The rearrangement joins TRBV7-3 to TRBJ2-3; D is perhaps TRBD1 (6 bases). Between the trimmed V and J ends, which lost 2 bases and 2 bases, there was a span of 14 bases. Germline V gene data show CDR1 as SGHTA and CDR2 as FQGTGA. The CDR3 consists of 16 residues. The CDR3, as DNA: TGTGCCAGCAGCTTATTAGGGGGAGTGACCACAGATACGCAGTATTTT. This translates into CASSLLGGVTTDTQYF.

This clonotype came up a few times. The chain joins TRBV5-6 to TRBJ2-5; 10 nucleotides agree with TRBD1. Per the germline V gene, CDR1 is SGHDT and CDR2 is YYEEEE. The CDR3 spans 15 residues. J was trimmed by 0 bases and V by 4 bases; bases with no gene match: 3. The CDR3 bases are TGTGCCAGCAGCACGGACAGGGGGTACCAAGAGACCCAGTACTTC. Its translation is CASSTDRGYQETQYF.

The table lists this clonotype with many counts. This chain uses TRBV7-3 with TRBJ1-5, with D possibly being TRBD1 (5 bases). The V gene lost 3 bases and the J gene lost 2 bases, with 8 bases spanning the gap. The CDR3 runs to 14 residues. CDR1 is SGHTA, CDR2 FQGTGA, per germline. CDR3 sequence: CASSFGRGNQPQHF. For the CDR3, the DNA is TGTGCCAGCAGCTTCGGCAGGGGCAATCAGCCCCAGCATTTT.

This clonotype was detected only a few times. J is TRBJ2-7 and V is TRBV27; 7 bases line up with TRBD1. Germline V gene sequence: CDR1 MNHEY, CDR2 SMNVEV (reference sequence). V shed 6 bases and J 6 bases; nucleotides not matched to a gene: 8. This CDR3 has 13 amino acids. CDR3 nucleotides: TGTGCCAGCAGCCGGGGACAGTCGGGCGAGCAGTACTTC. It yields the protein CASSRGQSGEQYF.

The table lists this clonotype with a few counts. DNA of the CDR3: TGTGCCACCGTAGCGGGAAGGGAGACCCAGTACTTC. Amino acids: CATVAGRETQYF. The V and J genes are TRBV2 and TRBJ2-5; 8 bases agree with TRBD2. Germline V gene sequence: CDR1 SNHLY, CDR2 FYNNEI. CDR3 length equals 12 residues. V shed 10 bases, J shed 5 bases, and the junction held 6 bases outside the gene matches.

The V and J genes are TRBV11-3 and TRBJ1-5; no reliable D call. The germline V gene has CDR1 SGHNT and CDR2 YENEEA. V was shortened by 1 base and J by 4 bases, with 14 bases between the two germline ends. This CDR3 comprises 16 residues. Here the CDR3 DNA reads TGTGCCAGCAGCTTAGGTCAGACGGCGGGGAATCAGCCCCAGCATTTT. Residues: CASSLGQTAGNQPQHF.

The chain carries TRBV6-5 and TRBJ1-5; D is undetermined. CDR1 is MNHEY and CDR2 is SVGAGI in the germline V gene. V was pared by 4 bases and J by 2 bases, with 12 bases between. This CDR3 has 15 amino acids. The CDR3: CASSFLGDGNQPQHF. The CDR3 bases are TGTGCCAGCAGTTTTCTGGGAGATGGCAATCAGCCCCAGCATTTT.